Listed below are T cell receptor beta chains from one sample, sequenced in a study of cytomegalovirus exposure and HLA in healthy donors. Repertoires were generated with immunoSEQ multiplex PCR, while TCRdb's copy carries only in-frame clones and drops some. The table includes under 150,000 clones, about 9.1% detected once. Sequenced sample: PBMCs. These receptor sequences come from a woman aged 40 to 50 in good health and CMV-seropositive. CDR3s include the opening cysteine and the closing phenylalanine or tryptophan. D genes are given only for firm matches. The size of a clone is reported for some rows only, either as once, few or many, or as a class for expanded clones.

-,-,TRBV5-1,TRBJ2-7,TGCGCCAGCAGCTTCTGGATGCCGGCGGAAAACGAGCAGTACTTC,CASSFWMPAENEQYF
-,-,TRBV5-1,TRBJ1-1,TGCGCCAGCAGCTTCGGGACAACCAGCACTGAAGCTTTCTTT,CASSFGTTSTEAFF
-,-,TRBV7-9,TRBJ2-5,TGTGCCAGCAGCTTTTCACTTAGGGGTCAAGAGACCCAGTACTTC,CASSFSLRGQETQYF
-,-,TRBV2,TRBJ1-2,TGTGCCAGCAGTGAGGAGGGGCGCAACTATGGCTACACCTTC,CASSEEGRNYGYTF
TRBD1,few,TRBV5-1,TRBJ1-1,TGCGCCAGCGGGAAAGACAGGGGGATGAACACTGAAGCTTTCTTT,CASGKDRGMNTEAFF
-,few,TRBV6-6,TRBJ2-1,TGTGCCAGTCGCCCTAGCCCGGTCTCCTACAATGAGCAGTTCTTC,CASRPSPVSYNEQFF
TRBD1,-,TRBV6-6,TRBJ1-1,TGTGCCAGCAGTTCTACGTCAACAGGGGGCGGAACTGAAGCTTTCTTT,CASSSTSTGGGTEAFF
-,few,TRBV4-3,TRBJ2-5,TGCGCCAGCAGCCAAGGGAGGGGGGGAGGACAAGAGACCCAGTACTTC,CASSQGRGGGQETQYF
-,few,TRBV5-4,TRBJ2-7,TGTGCCAGCAGCTTTGGGGGACTTAGTGAATACGAGCAGTACTTC,CASSFGGLSEYEQYF
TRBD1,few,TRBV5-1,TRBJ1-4,TGCGCCAGCAGGCCGGGACAGGGGAATTCGGGTGAAAAACTGTTTTTT,CASRPGQGNSGEKLFF
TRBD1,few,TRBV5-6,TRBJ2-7,TGTGCCAGCAGCTTCCGGGACAGGGGGCCTGAGCAGTACTTC,CASSFRDRGPEQYF
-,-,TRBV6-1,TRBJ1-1,TGTGCCAGCAGGGACTTAGGGACTGAAGCTTTCTTT,CASRDLGTEAFF
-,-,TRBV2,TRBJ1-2,TGTGCCAGCAGGGAACAGGGAGGAGAAGGCTACACCTTC,CASREQGGEGYTF
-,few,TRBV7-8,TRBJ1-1,TGTGCCAGCAGCCCCGTGGGGGGAGGGGTGAACACTGAAGCTTTCTTT,CASSPVGGGVNTEAFF
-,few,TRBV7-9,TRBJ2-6,TGTGCCAGCAGCTTAGAGGCGGAGCTAGGGGCCAACGTCCTGACTTTC,CASSLEAELGANVLTF
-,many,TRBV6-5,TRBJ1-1,TGTGCCAGCTCCAGGCTGAACACTGAAGCTTTCTTT,CASSRLNTEAFF
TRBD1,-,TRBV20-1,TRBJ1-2,TGCAGTGCTAGGGGACAGGGAGGCTACACCTTC,CSARGQGGYTF
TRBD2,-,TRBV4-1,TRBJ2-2,TGCGCCAGCAGCCAAGGGGCTAGCGGGGGGAACACCGGGGAGCTGTTTTTT,CASSQGASGGNTGELFF
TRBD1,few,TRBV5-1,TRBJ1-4,TGCGCCAGCAGCTTGGCCGACAGGGCCTCTAATGAAAAACTGTTTTTT,CASSLADRASNEKLFF
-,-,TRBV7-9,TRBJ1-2,TGTGCCAGCAGCTTAGGAGGAGGGCACTATGGCTACACCTTC,CASSLGGGHYGYTF
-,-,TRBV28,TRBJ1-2,TGTGCCAGCAGGGAAAACACCCCCGGGGGCTACACCTTC,CASRENTPGGYTF
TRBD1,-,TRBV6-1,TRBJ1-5,TGTGCCAGCAGAGGAAGACAGGGGGCACGACAGCCCCAGCATTTT,CASRGRQGARQPQHF
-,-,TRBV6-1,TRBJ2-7,TGTGCCAGCAGTGAACGCAGGCTTTACGAGCAGTACTTC,CASSERRLYEQYF
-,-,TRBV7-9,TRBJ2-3,TGTGCCAGCAGCCCGGGGGGCCGGGGTAGCACAGATACGCAGTATTTT,CASSPGGRGSTDTQYF
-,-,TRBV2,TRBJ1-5,TGTGCCAGCAGTAATACGGGAGGGAATCAGCCCCAGCATTTT,CASSNTGGNQPQHF
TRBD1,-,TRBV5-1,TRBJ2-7,TGCGCCAGCAGCTTGGACGGGGGACAGGGGAACTACGAGCAGTACTTC,CASSLDGGQGNYEQYF
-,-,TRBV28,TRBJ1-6,TGTGCCAGCAGGATTGGACAGCCGAATTCACCCCTCCACTTT,CASRIGQPNSPLHF
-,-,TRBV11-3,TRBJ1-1,TGTGCCAGCAGCTTAGATCGCCCCGAGATCTTTGAGGTCACTGAAGCTTTCTTT,CASSLDRPEIFEVTEAFF
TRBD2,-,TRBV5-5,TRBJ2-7,TGTGCCAGCAGCCGGACTAGCGGGGGGGCAGACTCCTACGAGCAGTACTTC,CASSRTSGGADSYEQYF
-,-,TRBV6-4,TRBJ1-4,TGTGCCAGCAGTCCGACAGGCTCTAATGAAAAACTGTTTTTT,CASSPTGSNEKLFF
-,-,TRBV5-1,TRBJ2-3,TGCGCCAGCAGCTCCGGGAGACACACAGATACGCAGTATTTT,CASSSGRHTDTQYF
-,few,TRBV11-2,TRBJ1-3,TGTGCCAGCAGCTTCTCCGGTCTGAGGGGAAACACCATATATTTT,CASSFSGLRGNTIYF
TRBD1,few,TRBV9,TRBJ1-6,TGTGCCAGCAGCACTTCGACAGGGGCAAGTAATTCACCCCTCCACTTT,CASSTSTGASNSPLHF
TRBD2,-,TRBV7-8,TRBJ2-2,TGTGCCAGCAGCCCAATTCTACTAGCGGGGGGGCACATCGGGGAGCTGTTTTTT,CASSPILLAGGHIGELFF
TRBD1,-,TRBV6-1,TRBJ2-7,TGTGCCAGCAGTCCAGGACAGGGGTCCTACTACGAGCAGTACTTC,CASSPGQGSYYEQYF
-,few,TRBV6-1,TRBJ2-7,TGTGCCAGCAGTTTAGCCAGCGGGTCCTACGAGCAGTACTTC,CASSLASGSYEQYF
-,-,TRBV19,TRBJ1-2,TGTGCCAGTAGTCCTAAGGGCAGGGGCGCTATGAGCTATGGCTACACCTTC,CASSPKGRGAMSYGYTF
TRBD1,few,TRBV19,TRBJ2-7,TGTGCCAGTAGTGACAGGGGGCGCGAGCAGTACTTC,CASSDRGREQYF
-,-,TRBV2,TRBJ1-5,TGTGCCAGCTCCAAAAGTCTGAGTCAGCCCCAGCATTTT,CASSKSLSQPQHF
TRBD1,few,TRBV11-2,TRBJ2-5,TGTGCCAGCAGCCGACAGGGGTCGAGGGAGACCCAGTACTTC,CASSRQGSRETQYF
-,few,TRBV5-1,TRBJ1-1,TGCGCCAGCAGCTCACCTAACAGGAACACTGAAGCTTTCTTT,CASSSPNRNTEAFF
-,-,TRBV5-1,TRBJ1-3,TGCGCCAGCAGCTTTGGGCTCTCTGGAAACACCATATATTTT,CASSFGLSGNTIYF
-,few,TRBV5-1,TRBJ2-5,TGCGCCAGCAGCTCGACTCCTCAAGAGACCCAGTACTTC,CASSSTPQETQYF
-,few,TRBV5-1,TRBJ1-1,TGCGCCAGCAGCTTGGGCACAGGGAGCTACACTGAAGCTTTCTTT,CASSLGTGSYTEAFF
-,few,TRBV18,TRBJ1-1,TGTGCCAGCTCCCCCCAGAACGTGAACACTGAAGCTTTCTTT,CASSPQNVNTEAFF
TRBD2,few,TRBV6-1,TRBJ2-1,TGTGCCAGCAGTGTGGGATTGGGGACTAGAGCCTACAATGAGCAGTTCTTC,CASSVGLGTRAYNEQFF
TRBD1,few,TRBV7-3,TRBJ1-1,TGTGCCAGCAGCCCAGGACAGGGTGAAGCTTTCTTT,CASSPGQGEAFF
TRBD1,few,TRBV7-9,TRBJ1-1,TGTGCCAGCAGCTTAAGACGGGCAGGGGGCGCGAGCACTGAAGCTTTCTTT,CASSLRRAGGASTEAFF
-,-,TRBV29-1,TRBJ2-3,TGCAGCGTTGTAAAGTGGGGGGGGCCCACAGATACGCAGTATTTT,CSVVKWGGPTDTQYF
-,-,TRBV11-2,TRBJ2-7,TGTGCCAGCAGCTTAGAAGTGGAGGGTGTCGTACTAGGCGGGGTCTACGAGCAGTACTTC,CASSLEVEGVVLGGVYEQYF
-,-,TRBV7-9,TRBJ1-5,TGTGCCAGCAGCTTAGAAGGAGATCAGCCCCAGCATTTT,CASSLEGDQPQHF
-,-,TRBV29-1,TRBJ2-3,TGCAGCGTAACCCCTACGTCCGCTCCAGGGGATACGCAGTATTTT,CSVTPTSAPGDTQYF
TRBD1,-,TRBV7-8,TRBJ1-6,TGTGCCAGCAGCTTTGACAGGGGATACGATTCACCCCTCCACTTT,CASSFDRGYDSPLHF
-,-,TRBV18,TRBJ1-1,TGTGCCAGCTCACCACTCCAGGGAAGTGGAACTGAAGCTTTCTTT,CASSPLQGSGTEAFF
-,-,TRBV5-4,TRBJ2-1,TGTGCCAGCAGCCCTAGCTCCTACAATGAGCAGTTCTTC,CASSPSSYNEQFF
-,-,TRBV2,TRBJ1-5,TGTGCCAGCAGTGATAGGTCAGGGGGCAATCAGCCCCAGCATTTT,CASSDRSGGNQPQHF
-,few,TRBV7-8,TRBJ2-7,TGTGCCAGCAGCCCCCAGGTATCCTACGAGCAGTACTTC,CASSPQVSYEQYF